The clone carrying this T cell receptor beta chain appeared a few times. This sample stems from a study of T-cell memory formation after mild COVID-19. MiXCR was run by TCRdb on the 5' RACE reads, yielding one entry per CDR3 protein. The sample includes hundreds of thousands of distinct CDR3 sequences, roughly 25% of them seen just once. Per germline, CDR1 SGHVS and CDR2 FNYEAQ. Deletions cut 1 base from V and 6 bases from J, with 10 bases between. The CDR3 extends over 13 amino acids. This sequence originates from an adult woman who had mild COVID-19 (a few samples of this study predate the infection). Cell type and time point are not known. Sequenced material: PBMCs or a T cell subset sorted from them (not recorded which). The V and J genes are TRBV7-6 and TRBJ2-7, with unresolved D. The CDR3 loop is CASSLGPGREQYF. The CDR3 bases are TGTGCCAGCAGCTTAGGCCCAGGCCGCGAGCAGTACTTC.